This T cell receptor (beta chain) was observed in a study of blood T cell repertoires in COVID-19. Profiled with immunoSEQ multiplex PCR; TCRdb holds only in-frame clones, not every one. This table has 330,000 or so clones, around 90% appearing once. Followed over time, Seattle patients had been enrolled while infection was active. This CDR3 is built from 17 residues. CDR1 is SGDLS, CDR2 YYNGEE, per germline. Trimming cost V 4 bases and J 5 bases; bases outside gene matches: 15. What was sequenced was peripheral blood. This chain joins TRBV9 and TRBJ1-3; TRBD1 matches at 7 bases. The receptor was isolated from a man aged 25-45 years with COVID-19, enrolled during active disease. Here the CDR3 DNA reads TGTGCCAGCAGCCCCCACGACGGGCAGGGGGTTAGAAACACCATATATTTT. This encodes CASSPHDGQGVRNTIYF.